Listed below are T cell receptor beta chains from one sample, sequenced in a study of CD8+ T cells in alopecia areata. Data came from immunoSEQ multiplex PCR; TCRdb stores just in-frame clones and leaves some out. Here the sample spans roughly 200,000 clones, over 55% being singletons. The source was CD4+ T cells sorted from blood, collected at week 0. These receptors originate from a human donor with alopecia areata. CDR3s include the opening cysteine and the closing phenylalanine or tryptophan. Each record gives: D gene, V gene, J gene, clone size, CDR3 length, CDR3 DNA, CDR3 protein. The D gene is left open where the match is weak. Expanded clones get a size class; other rows say once, few or many, or leave the size out.

-	TRBV29-1	TRBJ1-1	-	13	TGCAGCGTTGAACCTACACTTGTCACTGAAGCTTTCTTT	CSVEPTLVTEAFF
TRBD1	TRBV19	TRBJ1-5	-	18	TGTGCCAGTAGTATCCCCTTACCAGGGACAGGCTGGTCTCAGCCCCAGCATTTT	CASSIPLPGTGWSQPQHF
TRBD1	TRBV27	TRBJ1-5	few	12	TGTGCCAGCAGACAGGGGCATCAGCCCCAGCATTTT	CASRQGHQPQHF
-	TRBV27	TRBJ1-6	-	14	TGTGCCAGCAGTCGTTTGGAACATAATTCACCCCTCCACTTT	CASSRLEHNSPLHF
-	TRBV5-1	TRBJ2-7	-	13	TGCGCCAGCTCCCCCGGCAGGGAATACGAGCAGTACTTC	CASSPGREYEQYF
-	TRBV30	TRBJ1-1	-	12	TGTGCCTGGAGTGCGGACACGAACGTGGCTTTCTTT	CAWSADTNVAFF
-	TRBV29-1	TRBJ1-1	once	11	TGCAGTGGGGTTTCGCGCACTGAAGCTTTCTTT	CSGVSRTEAFF
-	TRBV18	TRBJ2-1	-	13	TGTGCCAGCTCACCAGGCTGGCGCAATGAGCAGTTCTTC	CASSPGWRNEQFF
TRBD1	TRBV29-1	TRBJ2-7	-	14	TGCAGCGTTGAGTTGGGGACAGAGTCCTACGAGCAGTACTTC	CSVELGTESYEQYF
TRBD1	TRBV30	TRBJ2-3	-	14	TGTGCCTGGAGTGAGGGACAGCCTTCAGATACGCAGTATTTT	CAWSEGQPSDTQYF
TRBD2	TRBV29-1	TRBJ2-6	few	16	TGCAGCGCTATACTAGCGGGGGGGCCTGGGGCCAACGTCCTGACTTTC	CSAILAGGPGANVLTF
-	TRBV29-1	TRBJ2-7	few	10	TGCAGCGTTGGGGGCCCCGAGCAGTACTTC	CSVGGPEQYF
-	TRBV29-1	TRBJ1-1	-	12	TGCAGCGAGACACGGATGAACACTGAAGCTTTCTTT	CSETRMNTEAFF
TRBD1	TRBV4-1	TRBJ1-4	-	17	TGCGCCAGCAGCCAAGATGGCCAGGGGGCTGCGGGGGAAAAACTGTTTTTT	CASSQDGQGAAGEKLFF
-	TRBV9	TRBJ1-2	-	15	TGTGCCAGCAGCCCCTTTCGGGGTTCTAACTATGGCTACACCTTC	CASSPFRGSNYGYTF
-	TRBV30	TRBJ1-4	-	13	TGTGCCTGTACCGGGACCGCTACTGAAAAACTGTTTTTT	CACTGTATEKLFF
-	TRBV6-5	TRBJ1-2	-	14	TGTGCCAGCAGCCTACAGGAGGGGTACTATGGCTACACCTTC	CASSLQEGYYGYTF
-	TRBV29-1	TRBJ2-5	-	12	TGCAGCGTTGAAGTCCAGGGGGAGACCCAGTACTTC	CSVEVQGETQYF
TRBD2	TRBV5-6	TRBJ2-1	-	12	TGTGCCAGCAGCTTCGCGGGGGGCGAGCAGTTCTTC	CASSFAGGEQFF
-	TRBV6-5	TRBJ1-1	once	15	TGTGCCAGCAGACCGTATAGGGGCCAGAACACTGAAGCTTTCTTT	CASRPYRGQNTEAFF
TRBD1	TRBV9	TRBJ2-7	-	13	TGTGCCAGCAGCGTTGAACAGGGGCGCGAGCAGTACTTC	CASSVEQGREQYF
-	TRBV9	TRBJ2-3	-	13	TGTGCCAGCAGCGGGTTAGTAGGGGATACGCAGTATTTT	CASSGLVGDTQYF
-	TRBV29-1	TRBJ2-4	-	14	TGCAGCGGTGGGTGGAGGTGTTCCAAAAACATTCAGTACTTC	CSGGWRCSKNIQYF
-	TRBV30	TRBJ1-1	-	11	TGTGCCTGGACCCTAGCGGCTGAAGCTTTCTTT	CAWTLAAEAFF
-	TRBV10-3	TRBJ1-1	-	14	TGTGCCATCAAGATCTCAGACATGAACACTGAAGCTTTCTTT	CAIKISDMNTEAFF
-	TRBV28	TRBJ2-7	few	12	TGTGCCAGCAGCCTGGGGGTCGGGGAGCAGTACTTC	CASSLGVGEQYF
-	TRBV18	TRBJ1-2	once	15	TGTGCCAGCTCACCCTCTTCAGGGAGCGTCTATGGCTACACCTTC	CASSPSSGSVYGYTF